The rows below give T cell receptor beta chains drawn from one sample of a study of T-cell reconstitution after alpha-beta-depleted transplantation in children. TCRdb independently ran MiXCR on the PCR reads; one entry per CDR3 protein. The repertoire includes under 100,000 distinct CDR3 sequences, roughly 15% of them detected once, and roughly a fifth sits in the top ten. This specimen consisted of PBMCs, mostly from graft donor cells, obtained 180 days after TCRalphabeta/CD19-depleted stem cell transplant. These receptors were collected from a male patient aged 2 to 9 who had a stem cell transplant for acute lymphoblastic leukemia, so the T cells may come from the graft donor. Both conserved end residues are part of each CDR3. D genes are given only for firm matches. A row's size may be missing; if present it is once, few, many or a size class.

j_gene | d_gene | v_gene | abundance | CDR3nt | CDR3aa
TRBJ1-1 | . | TRBV12-3/TRBV12-4 | few | TGTGCCAGCAGTACCATTTTGAGCACTGAAGCTTTCTTT | CASSTILSTEAFF
TRBJ2-4 | . | TRBV25-1 | . | TGTGCCAGCAGTATTACCCGAGCGACACAATTAGCCAAAAACATTCAGTACTTC | CASSITRATQLAKNIQYF
TRBJ1-6 | . | TRBV12-3/TRBV12-4 | many | TGTGCCAGCAGTTTAGCGATAGATTATAATTCACCCCTCCACTTT | CASSLAIDYNSPLHF
TRBJ2-3 | TRBD1 | TRBV19 | many | TGTGCCAGTAGTATCGCGCTAACAGGGGGCTTGCAGTATTTT | CASSIALTGGLQYF
TRBJ2-1 | . | TRBV20-1 | . | TGCAGTGCTAGAGATCGTTTGGCGGCCTACAATGAGCAGTTCTTC | CSARDRLAAYNEQFF
TRBJ2-7 | . | TRBV29-1 | few | TGCAGCGTTGAAGGTCGGGGCAGCTCCTACGAGCAGTACTTC | CSVEGRGSSYEQYF
TRBJ2-3 | . | TRBV21-1 | few | TGTGCCAGCAGCAAACCGAAGGACAGGGCTAGAGATACGCAGTATTTT | CASSKPKDRARDTQYF
TRBJ2-2 | . | TRBV10-1 | . | TGCGCCAGAAGTGGGTCCACGGGCCGTCTCGGGGAGCTGTTTTTT | CARSGSTGRLGELFF
TRBJ1-2 | TRBD1 | TRBV20-1 | . | TGCAGTGCTAGAGATCCCCCGACAGGGAACGAGGGCTATGGCTACACCTTC | CSARDPPTGNEGYGYTF
TRBJ2-5 | TRBD2 | TRBV6-5 | . | TGTGCCAGCAGTTACATGATAGCGGGGGAGACCCAGTACTTC | CASSYMIAGETQYF
TRBJ2-3 | TRBD1 | TRBV15 | medium-sized | TGTGCCACCAGCAGAAGGGGACAGAGGCTTTCCACAGATACGCAGTATTTT | CATSRRGQRLSTDTQYF
TRBJ1-1 | . | TRBV5-1 | . | TGCGCCAGCAGCCCAGGGTCTTCCGATTTGGGTGAAGCTTTCTTT | CASSPGSSDLGEAFF
TRBJ1-2 | . | TRBV5-1 | . | TGCGCCAGCAGCCCCGGGTCTAACTATGGCTACACCTTC | CASSPGSNYGYTF
TRBJ2-7 | . | TRBV6-1 | few | TGTGCCAGCAGTGAATGGTGGGAGGCGCTGGGTCCCGAGCAGTACTTC | CASSEWWEALGPEQYF
TRBJ2-1 | TRBD2 | TRBV20-1 | . | TGCAGTGCTAGCATCGGGGGGGGCCCTTGGGATGAGCAGTTCTTC | CSASIGGGPWDEQFF
TRBJ1-2 | . | TRBV6-6 | . | TGTGCTAGCAGTTACTTAGGGGAAAGCGGCTACCCCTTC | CASSYLGESGYPF
TRBJ2-1 | . | TRBV7-8 | . | TGTGCCAGCAGCCTAATGCCCAGGCAGAGCTCCTACAATGAGCAGTTCTTC | CASSLMPRQSSYNEQFF
TRBJ2-2 | TRBD1 | TRBV10-3 | . | TGTGCCATCAGTGAGCGGACAGGTTCGAACACCGGGGAGCTGTTTTTT | CAISERTGSNTGELFF